A selection of T cell receptor beta chains follows, all from one sample in a study of cytomegalovirus exposure and HLA in healthy donors. Profiling relied on immunoSEQ multiplex PCR, and the TCRdb table lists in-frame clones only, not all of them. The sample carries approximately 180,000 clones, about 13% recorded once. The material sequenced was PBMCs. The receptors stem from a man aged 45-60 years in good health and CMV-seropositive. Both conserved end residues are part of each CDR3. Each record gives: clone size, J gene, V gene, D gene, CDR3 protein, CDR3 DNA. The D gene is left open where the match is weak. Some rows mark clone size as missing; the rest say once, few, many or name a class of expanded clone.

abundance: .; j_gene: TRBJ2-2; v_gene: TRBV6-1; d_gene: TRBD1; CDR3aa: CASRRQGPTGELFF; CDR3nt: TGTGCCAGCAGGAGACAGGGACCCACCGGGGAGCTGTTTTTT
abundance: .; j_gene: TRBJ2-7; v_gene: TRBV5-1; d_gene: .; CDR3aa: CASSLAPTGQYSYEQYF; CDR3nt: TGCGCCAGCAGCTTGGCCCCAACAGGGCAATACTCCTACGAGCAGTACTTC
abundance: few; j_gene: TRBJ1-2; v_gene: TRBV7-8; d_gene: TRBD1; CDR3aa: CASSAGQGGTINYGYTF; CDR3nt: TGTGCCAGCAGCGCCGGACAGGGGGGAACTATTAACTATGGCTACACCTTC
abundance: .; j_gene: TRBJ1-1; v_gene: TRBV6-6; d_gene: .; CDR3aa: CASIFPGKGTEAFF; CDR3nt: TGTGCCAGCATTTTCCCAGGCAAAGGCACTGAAGCTTTCTTT
abundance: .; j_gene: TRBJ2-1; v_gene: TRBV10-3; d_gene: TRBD1; CDR3aa: CAIRGQGIYNEQFF; CDR3nt: TGTGCCATCAGAGGACAGGGGATCTACAATGAGCAGTTCTTC
abundance: .; j_gene: TRBJ2-5; v_gene: TRBV19; d_gene: TRBD1; CDR3aa: CASSVDRGRSETQYF; CDR3nt: TGTGCCAGTAGTGTTGACAGGGGGCGATCAGAGACCCAGTACTTC
abundance: few; j_gene: TRBJ1-5; v_gene: TRBV5-6; d_gene: .; CDR3aa: CASSPGGRMPQHF; CDR3nt: TGTGCCAGCAGCCCCGGGGGTCGGATGCCCCAGCATTTT
abundance: few; j_gene: TRBJ1-1; v_gene: TRBV7-2; d_gene: .; CDR3aa: CASSLTVDTEAFF; CDR3nt: TGTGCCAGCAGCTTAACGGTGGACACTGAAGCTTTCTTT
abundance: few; j_gene: TRBJ2-7; v_gene: TRBV29-1; d_gene: .; CDR3aa: CSAETESYEQYF; CDR3nt: TGCAGCGCCGAGACAGAGAGCTACGAGCAGTACTTC
abundance: .; j_gene: TRBJ1-1; v_gene: TRBV11-3; d_gene: .; CDR3aa: CASTLYGGGNTEAFF; CDR3nt: TGTGCCAGCACCCTTTATGGGGGAGGGAACACTGAAGCTTTCTTT
abundance: once; j_gene: TRBJ1-5; v_gene: TRBV18; d_gene: TRBD1; CDR3aa: CASSPGDSRSGQPQHF; CDR3nt: TGTGCCAGCTCACCTGGGGACAGCAGGAGTGGTCAGCCCCAGCATTTT
abundance: few; j_gene: TRBJ2-3; v_gene: TRBV15; d_gene: TRBD2; CDR3aa: CATSRGSSGGAKTQYF; CDR3nt: TGTGCCACCAGCAGAGGGAGTAGCGGGGGGGCCAAGACGCAGTATTTT
abundance: .; j_gene: TRBJ2-2; v_gene: TRBV5-1; d_gene: .; CDR3aa: CASSSGSNTGELFF; CDR3nt: TGCGCCAGCAGCTCAGGATCCAACACCGGGGAGCTGTTTTTT
abundance: .; j_gene: TRBJ2-2; v_gene: TRBV5-1; d_gene: .; CDR3aa: CASSITDSTNTGELFF; CDR3nt: TGCGCCAGCAGCATCACGGACAGTACGAACACCGGGGAGCTGTTTTTT
abundance: many; j_gene: TRBJ1-3; v_gene: TRBV7-9; d_gene: TRBD1; CDR3aa: CASSHPDRSYSGNTIYF; CDR3nt: TGTGCCAGCAGCCACCCGGACAGGTCGTACTCTGGAAACACCATATATTTT
abundance: .; j_gene: TRBJ2-1; v_gene: TRBV7-2; d_gene: TRBD2; CDR3aa: CASSLMSGGAHEQFF; CDR3nt: TGTGCCAGCAGCTTAATGAGCGGGGGGGCCCATGAGCAGTTCTTC
abundance: few; j_gene: TRBJ2-1; v_gene: TRBV7-9; d_gene: TRBD2; CDR3aa: CAILLGEGNEQFF; CDR3nt: TGTGCCATCCTTCTGGGGGAGGGAAATGAGCAGTTCTTC
abundance: few; j_gene: TRBJ2-7; v_gene: TRBV18; d_gene: .; CDR3aa: CASSPQGQTYEQYF; CDR3nt: TGTGCCAGCTCACCCCAAGGACAGACCTACGAGCAGTACTTC
abundance: .; j_gene: TRBJ1-5; v_gene: TRBV7-9; d_gene: .; CDR3aa: CASSLDGYSNQPQHF; CDR3nt: TGTGCCAGCAGCTTAGACGGTTATAGCAATCAGCCCCAGCATTTT
abundance: few; j_gene: TRBJ2-3; v_gene: TRBV5-1; d_gene: .; CDR3aa: CASSLVWGGTDTQYF; CDR3nt: TGCGCCAGCAGCTTGGTCTGGGGGGGCACAGATACGCAGTATTTT
abundance: .; j_gene: TRBJ2-2; v_gene: TRBV10-1; d_gene: .; CDR3aa: CASSERGAGELFF; CDR3nt: TGCGCCAGCAGTGAGAGGGGTGCCGGGGAGCTGTTTTTT
abundance: .; j_gene: TRBJ2-3; v_gene: TRBV11-2; d_gene: TRBD2; CDR3aa: CASSFIGPNSGARGDTQYF; CDR3nt: TGTGCCAGCAGCTTTATCGGACCTAATAGCGGGGCCCGAGGAGATACGCAGTATTTT
abundance: .; j_gene: TRBJ2-4; v_gene: TRBV28; d_gene: .; CDR3aa: CASRPGQPDIQYF; CDR3nt: TGTGCCAGCAGGCCAGGACAGCCTGACATTCAGTACTTC
abundance: few; j_gene: TRBJ2-3; v_gene: TRBV6-4; d_gene: TRBD2; CDR3aa: CASRISGSSTDTQYF; CDR3nt: TGTGCCAGCAGAATTAGCGGGTCTAGCACAGATACGCAGTATTTT
abundance: .; j_gene: TRBJ2-1; v_gene: TRBV5-4; d_gene: .; CDR3aa: CASSLALENEQFF; CDR3nt: TGTGCCAGCAGCTTGGCCTTGGAGAATGAGCAGTTCTTC
abundance: .; j_gene: TRBJ1-2; v_gene: TRBV5-1; d_gene: .; CDR3aa: CASSLDRVGYTF; CDR3nt: TGCGCCAGCAGCTTGGACAGAGTCGGCTACACCTTC
abundance: .; j_gene: TRBJ1-5; v_gene: TRBV30; d_gene: .; CDR3aa: CAWSVWQGNQPQHF; CDR3nt: TGTGCCTGGAGTGTATGGCAGGGGAATCAGCCCCAGCATTTT
abundance: few; j_gene: TRBJ2-2; v_gene: TRBV5-1; d_gene: .; CDR3aa: CASSVGPQGTGELFF; CDR3nt: TGCGCCAGCAGTGTGGGTCCCCAGGGCACCGGGGAGCTGTTTTTT
abundance: .; j_gene: TRBJ2-5; v_gene: TRBV27; d_gene: .; CDR3aa: CASSPWGDEETQYF; CDR3nt: TGTGCCAGCAGTCCCTGGGGGGACGAAGAGACCCAGTACTTC